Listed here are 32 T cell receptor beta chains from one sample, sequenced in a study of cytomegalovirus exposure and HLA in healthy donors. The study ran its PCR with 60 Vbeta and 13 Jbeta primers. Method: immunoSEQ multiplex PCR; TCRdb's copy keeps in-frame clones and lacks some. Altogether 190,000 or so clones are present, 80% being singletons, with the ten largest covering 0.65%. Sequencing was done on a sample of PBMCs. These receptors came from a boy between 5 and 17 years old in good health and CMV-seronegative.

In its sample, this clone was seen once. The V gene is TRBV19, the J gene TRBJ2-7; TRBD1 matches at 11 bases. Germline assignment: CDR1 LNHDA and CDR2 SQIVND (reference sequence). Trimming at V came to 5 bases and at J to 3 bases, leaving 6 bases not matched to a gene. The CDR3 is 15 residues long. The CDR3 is CASSSGTGGSYEQYF. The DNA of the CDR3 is TGTGCCAGTAGTTCCGGGACAGGGGGAAGCTACGAGCAGTACTTC.

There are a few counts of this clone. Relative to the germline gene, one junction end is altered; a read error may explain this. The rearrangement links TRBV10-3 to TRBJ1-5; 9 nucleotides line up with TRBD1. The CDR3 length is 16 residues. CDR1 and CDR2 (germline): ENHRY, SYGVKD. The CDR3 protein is CAISESAGQGKQPQHF. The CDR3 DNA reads TGTGCCATCAGTGAGTCGGCGGGACAGGGCAAACAGCCCCAGCATTTT.

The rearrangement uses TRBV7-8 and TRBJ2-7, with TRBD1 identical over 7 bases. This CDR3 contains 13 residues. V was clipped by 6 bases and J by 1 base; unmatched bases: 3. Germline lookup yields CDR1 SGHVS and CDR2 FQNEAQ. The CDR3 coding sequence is TGTGCCAGCAGAAGGGGGCCGTCCTACGAGCAGTACGTC. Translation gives CASRRGPSYEQYV.

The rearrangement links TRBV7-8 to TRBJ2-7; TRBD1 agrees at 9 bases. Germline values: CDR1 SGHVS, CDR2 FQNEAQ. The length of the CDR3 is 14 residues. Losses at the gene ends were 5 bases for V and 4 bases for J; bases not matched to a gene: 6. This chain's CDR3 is CASSPGDRDYEQYF. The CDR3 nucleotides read TGTGCCAGCAGCCCGGGGGACAGGGATTACGAGCAGTACTTC.

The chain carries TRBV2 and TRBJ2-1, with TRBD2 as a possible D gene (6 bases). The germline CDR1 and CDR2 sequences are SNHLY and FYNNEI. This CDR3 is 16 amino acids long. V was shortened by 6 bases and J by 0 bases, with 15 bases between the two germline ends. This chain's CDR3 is CASRRDFQSSYNEQFF. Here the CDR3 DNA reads TGTGCCAGCAGGAGGGACTTTCAGAGCTCCTACAATGAGCAGTTCTTC.

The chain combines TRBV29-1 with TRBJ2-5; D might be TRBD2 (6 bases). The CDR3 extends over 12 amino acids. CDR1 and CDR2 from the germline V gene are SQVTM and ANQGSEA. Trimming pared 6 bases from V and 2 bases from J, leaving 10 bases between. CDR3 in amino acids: CSVRRGQETQYF. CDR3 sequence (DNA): TGCAGCGTCCGGCGGGGACAAGAGACCCAGTACTTC.

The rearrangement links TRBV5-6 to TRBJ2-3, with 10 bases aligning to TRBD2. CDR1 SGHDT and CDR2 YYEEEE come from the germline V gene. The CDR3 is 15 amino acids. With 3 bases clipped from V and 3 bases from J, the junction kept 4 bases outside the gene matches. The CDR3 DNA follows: TGTGCCAGCAGCTCGAGCGGGAGGGGGACAGATACGCAGTATTTT. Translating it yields CASSSSGRGTDTQYF. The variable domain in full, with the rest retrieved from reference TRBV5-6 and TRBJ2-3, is DAGVTQSPTHLIKTRGQQVTLRCSPKSGHDTVSWYQQALGQGPQFIFQYYEEEERQRGNFPDRFSGHQFPNYSSELNVNALLLGDSALYLCASSSSGRGTDTQYFGPGTRLTVL.

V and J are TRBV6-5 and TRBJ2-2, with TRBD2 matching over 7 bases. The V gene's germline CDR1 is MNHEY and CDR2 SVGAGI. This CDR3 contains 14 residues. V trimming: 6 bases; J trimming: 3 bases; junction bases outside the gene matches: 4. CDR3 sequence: CASRAGLYTGELFF. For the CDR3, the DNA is TGTGCCAGCAGAGCGGGGTTGTACACCGGGGAGCTGTTTTTT.

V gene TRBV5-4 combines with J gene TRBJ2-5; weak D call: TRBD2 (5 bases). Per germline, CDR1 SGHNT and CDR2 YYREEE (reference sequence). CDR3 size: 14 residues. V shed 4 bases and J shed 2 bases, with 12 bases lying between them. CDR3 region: CASSTRTGQETQYF. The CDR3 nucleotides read TGTGCCAGCAGCACCCGGACGGGACAAGAGACCCAGTACTTC.

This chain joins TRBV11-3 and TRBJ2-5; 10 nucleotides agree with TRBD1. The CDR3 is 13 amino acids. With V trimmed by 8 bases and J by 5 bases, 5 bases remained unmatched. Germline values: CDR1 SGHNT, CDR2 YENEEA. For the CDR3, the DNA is TGTGCCAGCCTGGACAGGGGGAATGAGACCCAGTACTTC. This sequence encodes CASLDRGNETQYF.

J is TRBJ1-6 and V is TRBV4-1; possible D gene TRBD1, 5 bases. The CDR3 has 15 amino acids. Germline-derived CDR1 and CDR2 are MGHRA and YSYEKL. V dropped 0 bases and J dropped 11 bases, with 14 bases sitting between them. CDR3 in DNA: TGCGCCAGCAGCCAAGAAGGGGCGGGGAAGGCACCCCTCCACTTT. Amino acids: CASSQEGAGKAPLHF.

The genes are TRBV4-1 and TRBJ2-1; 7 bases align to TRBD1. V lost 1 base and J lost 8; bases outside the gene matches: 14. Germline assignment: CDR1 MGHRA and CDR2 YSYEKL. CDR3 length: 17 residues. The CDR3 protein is CASSQATGNFMQHEQFF. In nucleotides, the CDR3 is TGCGCCAGCAGCCAAGCGACAGGGAATTTTATGCAGCATGAGCAGTTCTTC.

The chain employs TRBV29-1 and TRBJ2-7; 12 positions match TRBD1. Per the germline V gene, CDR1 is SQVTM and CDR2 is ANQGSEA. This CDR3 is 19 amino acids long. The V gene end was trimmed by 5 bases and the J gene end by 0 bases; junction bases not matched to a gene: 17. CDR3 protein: CSVSQTRDRGRRDSYEQYF. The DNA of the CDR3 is TGCAGCGTTTCACAAACTCGGGACAGGGGGCGCAGGGACTCCTACGAGCAGTACTTC.

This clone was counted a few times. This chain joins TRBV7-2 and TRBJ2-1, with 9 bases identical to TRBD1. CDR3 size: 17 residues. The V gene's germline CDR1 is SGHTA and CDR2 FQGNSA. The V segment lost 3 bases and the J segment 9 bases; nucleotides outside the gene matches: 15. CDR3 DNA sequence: TGTGCCAGCAGCTTCGGACAGGGGAGGCATCAAAGAGGTGAGCAGTTCTTC. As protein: CASSFGQGRHQRGEQFF.

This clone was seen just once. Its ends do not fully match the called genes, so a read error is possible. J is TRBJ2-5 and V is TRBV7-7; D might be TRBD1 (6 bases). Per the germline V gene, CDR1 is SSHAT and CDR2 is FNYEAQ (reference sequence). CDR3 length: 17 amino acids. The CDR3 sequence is CASSSSPTGQGGETQYF. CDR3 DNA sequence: TGTGCTAGCAGCTCATCCCCGACAGGTCAAGGGGGAGAGACCCAGTACTTC.

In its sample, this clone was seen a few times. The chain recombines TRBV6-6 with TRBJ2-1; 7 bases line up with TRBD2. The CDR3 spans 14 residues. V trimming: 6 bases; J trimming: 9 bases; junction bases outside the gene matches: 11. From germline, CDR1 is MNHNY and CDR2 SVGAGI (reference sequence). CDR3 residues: CASSYTSGIGEQFF. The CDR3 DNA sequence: TGTGCCAGCAGCTACACCAGCGGGATAGGTGAGCAGTTCTTC.

This chain's CDR3 is CASKTFRGTGELFF. CDR3 coding DNA: TGTGCCAGCAAAACGTTCAGGGGAACCGGGGAGCTGTTTTTT. This chain joins TRBV2 and TRBJ2-2; D possibly corresponds to TRBD1 (6 bases). The germline V and J ends were trimmed by 7 bases and 5 bases, with 14 bases remaining between them. The CDR3 is 14 residues long. Germline CDR1 and CDR2: SNHLY and FYNNEI.

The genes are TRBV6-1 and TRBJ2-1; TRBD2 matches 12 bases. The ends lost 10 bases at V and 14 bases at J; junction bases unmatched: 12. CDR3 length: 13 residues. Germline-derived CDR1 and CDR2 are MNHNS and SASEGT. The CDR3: CAIRLAGGPVKFF. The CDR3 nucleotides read TGTGCCATCCGCCTAGCGGGAGGGCCGGTGAAGTTCTTC.

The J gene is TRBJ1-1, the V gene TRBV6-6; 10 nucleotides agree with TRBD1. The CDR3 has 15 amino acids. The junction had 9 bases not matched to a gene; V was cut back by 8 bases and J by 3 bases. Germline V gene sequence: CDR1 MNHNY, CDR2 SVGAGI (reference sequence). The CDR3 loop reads CASYPPGQGHTEAFF. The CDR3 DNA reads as TGTGCCAGCTATCCCCCGGGACAGGGGCACACTGAAGCTTTCTTT.

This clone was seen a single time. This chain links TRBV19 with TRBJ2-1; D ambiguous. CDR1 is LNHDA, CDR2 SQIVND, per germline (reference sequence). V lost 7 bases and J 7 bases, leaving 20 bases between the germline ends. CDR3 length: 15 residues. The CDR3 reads CASKVSAQSRNEQFF. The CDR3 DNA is TGTGCCAGTAAAGTTTCAGCACAGAGCAGGAATGAGCAGTTCTTC.

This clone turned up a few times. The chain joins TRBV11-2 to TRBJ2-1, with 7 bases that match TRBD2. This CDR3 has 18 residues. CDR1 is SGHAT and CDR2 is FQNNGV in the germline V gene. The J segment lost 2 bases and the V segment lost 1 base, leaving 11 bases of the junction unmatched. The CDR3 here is CASSLGTGAGAPYNEQFF. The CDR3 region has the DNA TGTGCCAGCAGCTTAGGAACAGGCGCGGGAGCCCCCTACAATGAGCAGTTCTTC. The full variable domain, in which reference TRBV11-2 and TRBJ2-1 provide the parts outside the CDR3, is EAGVAQSPRYKIIEKRQSVAFWCNPISGHATLYWYQQILGQGPKLLIQFQNNGVVDDSQLPKDRFSAERLKGVDSTLKIQPAKLEDSAVYLCASSLGTGAGAPYNEQFFGPGTRLTVL.

The CDR3 DNA reads as TGTGCCAGCAGCTCGGAGCTCGGATCAGAGCAGTACTTC. It translates to CASSSELGSEQYF. The rearrangement joins TRBV11-3 to TRBJ2-7; no firm D call. CDR1 and CDR2 (germline): SGHNT, YENEEA. The CDR3 runs 13 residues. The V end lost 4 bases, the J end lost 7 bases, and 14 bases lay between the germline ends.

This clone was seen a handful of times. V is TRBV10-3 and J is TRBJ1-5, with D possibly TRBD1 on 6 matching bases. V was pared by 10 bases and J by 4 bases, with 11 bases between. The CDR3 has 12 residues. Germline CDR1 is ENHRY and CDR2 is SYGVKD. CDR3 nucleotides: TGTGCCACCGGACAGTCAAATCAGCCCCAGCATTTT. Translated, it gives CATGQSNQPQHF.

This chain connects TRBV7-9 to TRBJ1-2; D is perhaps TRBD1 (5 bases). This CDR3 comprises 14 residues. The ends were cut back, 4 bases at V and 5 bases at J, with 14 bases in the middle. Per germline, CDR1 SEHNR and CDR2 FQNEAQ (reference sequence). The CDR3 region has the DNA TGTGCCAGCAGCTCCTTGGGGCCAGGATATGGCTACACCTTC. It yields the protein CASSSLGPGYGYTF.

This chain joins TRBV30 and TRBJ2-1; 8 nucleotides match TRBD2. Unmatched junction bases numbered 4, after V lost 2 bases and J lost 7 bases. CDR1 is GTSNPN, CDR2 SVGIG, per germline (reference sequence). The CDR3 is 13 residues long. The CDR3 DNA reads TGTGCCTGGAGTTTAGCGGGGTCTAATGAGCAGTTCTTC. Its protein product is CAWSLAGSNEQFF.

CDR3: CASSFGTGGSYEQYF. The CDR3 DNA is TGTGCCAGCAGTTTCGGGACAGGGGGGTCCTACGAGCAGTACTTC. The chain couples TRBV27 to TRBJ2-7; TRBD1 matches at 11 bases. Germline V CDR1 and CDR2: MNHEY, SMNVEV (reference sequence). This CDR3 has 15 residues. V was clipped by 3 bases and J by 1 base; unmatched bases: 2.

In DNA, the CDR3 is TGCAGCGTTGACTCCCATGGCTACACCTTC. Translation: CSVDSHGYTF. This sequence joins TRBV29-1 and TRBJ1-2; no reliable D call. Germline V CDR1 and CDR2: SQVTM, ANQGSEA. The CDR3 contains 10 residues. V was trimmed by 3 bases and J by 6 bases, leaving 5 bases between them. Using reference TRBV29-1 and TRBJ1-2 for the parts outside the CDR3, the full variable domain is SAVISQKPSRDICQRGTSLTIQCQVDSQVTMMFWYRQQPGQSLTLIATANQGSEATYESGFVIDKFPISRPNLTFSTLTVSNMSPEDSSIYLCSVDSHGYTFGSGTRLTVV.

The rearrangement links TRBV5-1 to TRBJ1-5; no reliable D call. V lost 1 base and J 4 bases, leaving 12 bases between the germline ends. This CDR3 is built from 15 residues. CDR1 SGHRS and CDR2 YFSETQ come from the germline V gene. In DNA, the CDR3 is TGCGCCAGCAGCTTGATGGGTGCGGAGAATCAGCCCCAGCATTTT. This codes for CASSLMGAENQPQHF.

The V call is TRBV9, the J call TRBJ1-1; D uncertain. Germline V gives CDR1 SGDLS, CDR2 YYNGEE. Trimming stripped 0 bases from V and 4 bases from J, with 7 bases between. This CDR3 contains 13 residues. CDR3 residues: CASSVDEGTEAFF. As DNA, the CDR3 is TGTGCCAGCAGCGTAGACGAGGGCACTGAAGCTTTCTTT.

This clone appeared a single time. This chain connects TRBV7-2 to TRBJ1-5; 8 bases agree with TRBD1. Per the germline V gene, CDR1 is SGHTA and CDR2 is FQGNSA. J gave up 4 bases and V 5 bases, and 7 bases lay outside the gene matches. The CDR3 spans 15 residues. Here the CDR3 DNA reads TGTGCCAGCAGCCTCATCACAGGGGGAAATCAGCCCCAGCATTTT. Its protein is CASSLITGGNQPQHF.

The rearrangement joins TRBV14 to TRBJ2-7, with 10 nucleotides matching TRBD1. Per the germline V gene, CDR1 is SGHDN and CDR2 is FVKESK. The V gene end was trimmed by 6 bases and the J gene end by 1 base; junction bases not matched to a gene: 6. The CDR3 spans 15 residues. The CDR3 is CASSLEGQGSYEQYF. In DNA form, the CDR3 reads TGTGCCAGCAGTCTAGAGGGACAGGGGTCCTACGAGCAGTACTTC. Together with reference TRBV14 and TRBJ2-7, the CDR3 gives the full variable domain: EAGVTQFPSHSVIEKGQTVTLRCDPISGHDNLYWYRRVMGKEIKFLLHFVKESKQDESGMPNNRFLAERTGGTYSTLKVQPAELEDSGVYFCASSLEGQGSYEQYFGPGTRLTVT.

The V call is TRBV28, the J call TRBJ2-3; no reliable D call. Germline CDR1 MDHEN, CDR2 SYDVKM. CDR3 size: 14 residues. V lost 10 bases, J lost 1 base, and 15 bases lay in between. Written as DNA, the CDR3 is TGTGCCACCGCCGGTGAATACGGCACAGATACGCAGTATTTT. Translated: CATAGEYGTDTQYF.